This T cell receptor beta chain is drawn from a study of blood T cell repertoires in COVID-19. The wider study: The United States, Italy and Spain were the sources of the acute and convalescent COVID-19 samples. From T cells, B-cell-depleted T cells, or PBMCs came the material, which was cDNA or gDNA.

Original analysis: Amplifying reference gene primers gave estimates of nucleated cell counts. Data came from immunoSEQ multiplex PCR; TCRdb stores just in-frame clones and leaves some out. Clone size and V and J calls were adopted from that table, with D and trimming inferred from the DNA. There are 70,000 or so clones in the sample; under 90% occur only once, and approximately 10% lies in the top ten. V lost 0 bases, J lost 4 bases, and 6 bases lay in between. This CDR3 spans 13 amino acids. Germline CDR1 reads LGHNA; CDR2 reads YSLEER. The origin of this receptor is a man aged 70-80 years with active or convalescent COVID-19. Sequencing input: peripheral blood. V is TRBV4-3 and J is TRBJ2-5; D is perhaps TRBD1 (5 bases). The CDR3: CASSQDRVETQYF. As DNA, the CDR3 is TGCGCCAGCAGCCAAGACAGGGTAGAGACCCAGTACTTC.